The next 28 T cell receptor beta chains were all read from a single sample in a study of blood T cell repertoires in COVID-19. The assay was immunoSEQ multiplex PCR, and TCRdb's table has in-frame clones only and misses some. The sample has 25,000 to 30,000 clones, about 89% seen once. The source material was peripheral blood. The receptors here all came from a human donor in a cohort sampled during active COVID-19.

CDR3 region: CASSYLLLVNEQFF. The DNA for the CDR3 is TGTGCCAGCAGTTACCTATTACTAGTCAATGAGCAGTTCTTC. The rearrangement joins TRBV6-2 or TRBV6-3 to TRBJ2-1, with a tentative D call TRBD2 (5 bases). The CDR3 is 14 amino acids. The ends were cut back, 2 bases at V and 6 bases at J, with 11 bases in the middle. In germline, CDR1 is MNHEY, CDR2 SVGEGT.

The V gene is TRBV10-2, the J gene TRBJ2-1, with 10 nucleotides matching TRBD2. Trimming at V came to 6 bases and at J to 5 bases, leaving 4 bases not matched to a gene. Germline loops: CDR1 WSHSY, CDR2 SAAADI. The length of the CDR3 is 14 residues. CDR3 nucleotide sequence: TGCGCCAGCAGCAGCGGGGGGGCCCACAATGAGCAGTTCTTC. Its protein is CASSSGGAHNEQFF.

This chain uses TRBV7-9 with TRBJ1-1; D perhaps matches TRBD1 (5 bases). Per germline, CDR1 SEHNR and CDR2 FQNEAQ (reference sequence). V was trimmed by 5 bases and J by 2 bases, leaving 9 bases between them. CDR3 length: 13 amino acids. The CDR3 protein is CASSRDLNTEAFF. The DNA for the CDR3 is TGTGCCAGCAGCCGGGACTTAAACACTGAAGCTTTCTTT.

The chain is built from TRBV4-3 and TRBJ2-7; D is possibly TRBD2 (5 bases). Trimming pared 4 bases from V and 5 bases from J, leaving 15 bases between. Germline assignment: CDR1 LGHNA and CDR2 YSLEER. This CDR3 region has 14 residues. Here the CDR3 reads CASSLKAPGDEQYF. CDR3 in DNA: TGCGCCAGCAGCCTAAAAGCGCCCGGGGACGAGCAGTACTTC.

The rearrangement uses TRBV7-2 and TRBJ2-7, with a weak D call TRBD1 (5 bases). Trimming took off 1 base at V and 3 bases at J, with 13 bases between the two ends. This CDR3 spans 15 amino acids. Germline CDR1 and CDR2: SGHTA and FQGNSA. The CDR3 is CASSLGLPGLYEQYF. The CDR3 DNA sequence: TGTGCCAGCAGCTTAGGTTTGCCAGGGCTCTACGAGCAGTACTTC.

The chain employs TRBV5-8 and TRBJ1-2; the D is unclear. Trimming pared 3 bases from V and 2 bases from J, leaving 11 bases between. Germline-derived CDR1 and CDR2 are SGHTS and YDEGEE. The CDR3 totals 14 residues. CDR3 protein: CASSWEAGNYGYTF. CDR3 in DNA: TGTGCCAGCAGCTGGGAGGCAGGCAACTATGGCTACACCTTC.

CDR3 DNA sequence: TGTGCCAGCAGGATCGACAGGGAGAACACTGAAGCTTTCTTT. This translates into CASRIDRENTEAFF. The chain has TRBV27 and TRBJ1-1, with 7 bases that match TRBD1. This CDR3 is 14 amino acids long. The J segment lost 1 base and the V segment lost 6 bases, leaving 5 bases of the junction unmatched. Germline CDR1 reads MNHEY; CDR2 reads SMNVEV (reference sequence).

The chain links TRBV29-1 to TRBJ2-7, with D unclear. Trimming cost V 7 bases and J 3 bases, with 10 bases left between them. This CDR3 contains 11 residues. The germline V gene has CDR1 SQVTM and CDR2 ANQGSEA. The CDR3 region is CSAFVSYEQYF. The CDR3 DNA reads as TGCAGCGCCTTCGTCAGCTACGAGCAGTACTTC.

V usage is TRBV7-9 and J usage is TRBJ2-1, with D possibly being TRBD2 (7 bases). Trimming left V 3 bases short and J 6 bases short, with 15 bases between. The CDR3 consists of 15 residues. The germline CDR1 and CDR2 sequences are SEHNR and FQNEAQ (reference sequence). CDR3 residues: CASSFFGGAVNEQFF. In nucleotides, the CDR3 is TGTGCCAGCAGCTTTTTTGGGGGGGCGGTCAATGAGCAGTTCTTC.

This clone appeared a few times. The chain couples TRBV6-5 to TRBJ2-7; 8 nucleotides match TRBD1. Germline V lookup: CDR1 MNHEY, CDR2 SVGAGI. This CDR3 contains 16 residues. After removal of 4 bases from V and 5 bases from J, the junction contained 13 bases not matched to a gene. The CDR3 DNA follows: TGTGCCAGCAGTTTGAGTCAGCAGGGGGCTTTACACGAGCAGTACTTC. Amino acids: CASSLSQQGALHEQYF.

CDR3 nucleotides: TGTGCCAGCAGCTTGGCGGCAGGGGGTTACGACGAGCAGTACTTC. Its translation: CASSLAAGGYDEQYF. The gene calls are TRBV7-3 and TRBJ2-7, with 7 bases lining up with TRBD1. Trimming cost V 3 bases and J 5 bases; bases outside gene matches: 10. The CDR3 loop spans 15 amino acids. Germline V lookup: CDR1 SGHTA, CDR2 FQGTGA.

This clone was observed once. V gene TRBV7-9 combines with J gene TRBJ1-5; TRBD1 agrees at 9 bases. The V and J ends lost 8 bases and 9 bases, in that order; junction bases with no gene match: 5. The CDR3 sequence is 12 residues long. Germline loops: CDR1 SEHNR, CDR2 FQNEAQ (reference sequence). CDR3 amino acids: CASGTGWGPQHF. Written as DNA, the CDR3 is TGTGCCAGCGGGACAGGGTGGGGGCCCCAGCATTTT.

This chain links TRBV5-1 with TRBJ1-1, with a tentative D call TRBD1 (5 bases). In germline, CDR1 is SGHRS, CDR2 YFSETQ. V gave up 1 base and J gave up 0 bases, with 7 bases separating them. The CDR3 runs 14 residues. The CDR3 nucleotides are TGCGCCAGCAGCTTGAGGGGAATGAACACTGAAGCTTTCTTT. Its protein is CASSLRGMNTEAFF.

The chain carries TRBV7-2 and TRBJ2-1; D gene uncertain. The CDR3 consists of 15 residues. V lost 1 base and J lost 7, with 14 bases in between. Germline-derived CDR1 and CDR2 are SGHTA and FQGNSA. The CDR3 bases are TGTGCCAGCAGCTTAGGAAGAGCCTCCGGTAATGAGCAGTTCTTC. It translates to CASSLGRASGNEQFF.

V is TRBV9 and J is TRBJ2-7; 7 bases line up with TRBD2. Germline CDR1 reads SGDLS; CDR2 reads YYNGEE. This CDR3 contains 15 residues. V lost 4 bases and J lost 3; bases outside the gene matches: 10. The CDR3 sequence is CASSSSPGGNYEQYF. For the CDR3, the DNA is TGTGCCAGCAGCTCCTCCCCCGGGGGGAACTACGAGCAGTACTTC.

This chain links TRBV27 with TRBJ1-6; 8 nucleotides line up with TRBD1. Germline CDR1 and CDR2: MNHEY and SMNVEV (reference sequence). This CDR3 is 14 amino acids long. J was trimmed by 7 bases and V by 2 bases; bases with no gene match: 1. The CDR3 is CASSLRQGNSPLHF. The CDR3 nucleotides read TGTGCCAGCAGTTTAAGACAGGGGAATTCACCCCTCCACTTT.

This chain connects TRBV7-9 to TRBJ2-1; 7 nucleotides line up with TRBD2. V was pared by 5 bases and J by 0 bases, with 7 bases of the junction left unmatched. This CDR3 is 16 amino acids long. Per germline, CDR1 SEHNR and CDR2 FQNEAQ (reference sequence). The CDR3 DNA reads TGTGCCAGCAGCCGGAACCTAGCGGTCTCCTACAATGAGCAGTTCTTC. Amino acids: CASSRNLAVSYNEQFF. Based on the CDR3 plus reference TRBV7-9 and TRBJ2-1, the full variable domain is DTGVSQNPRHKITKRGQNVTFRCDPISEHNRLYWYRQTLGQGPEFLTYFQNEAQLEKSRLLSDRFSAERPKGSFSTLEIQRTEQGDSAMYLCASSRNLAVSYNEQFFGPGTRLTVL.

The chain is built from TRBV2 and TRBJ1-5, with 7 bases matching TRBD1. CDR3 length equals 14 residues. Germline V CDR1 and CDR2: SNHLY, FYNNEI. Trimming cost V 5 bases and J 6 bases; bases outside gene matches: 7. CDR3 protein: CASSKVQGIQPQHF. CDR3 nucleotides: TGTGCCAGCAGTAAAGTACAGGGGATTCAGCCCCAGCATTTT.

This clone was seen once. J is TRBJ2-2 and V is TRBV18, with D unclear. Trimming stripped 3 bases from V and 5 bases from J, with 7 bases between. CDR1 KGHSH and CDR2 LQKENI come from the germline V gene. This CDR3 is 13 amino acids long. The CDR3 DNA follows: TGTGCCAGCTCACCCGTCTCTACCGGGGAGCTGTTTTTT. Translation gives CASSPVSTGELFF.

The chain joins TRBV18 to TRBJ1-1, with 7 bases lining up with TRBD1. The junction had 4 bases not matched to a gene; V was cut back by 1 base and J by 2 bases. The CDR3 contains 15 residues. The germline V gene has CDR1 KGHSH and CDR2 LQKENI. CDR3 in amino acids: CASSPRDSLNTEAFF. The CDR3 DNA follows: TGTGCCAGCTCACCACGGGACAGCTTAAACACTGAAGCTTTCTTT.

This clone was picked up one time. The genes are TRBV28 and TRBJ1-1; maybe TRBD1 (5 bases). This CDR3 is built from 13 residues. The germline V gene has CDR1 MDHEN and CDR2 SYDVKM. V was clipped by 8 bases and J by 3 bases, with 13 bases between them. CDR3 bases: TGTGCCAGCGGGGCCGTTACCCACACTGAAGCTTTCTTT. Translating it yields CASGAVTHTEAFF.

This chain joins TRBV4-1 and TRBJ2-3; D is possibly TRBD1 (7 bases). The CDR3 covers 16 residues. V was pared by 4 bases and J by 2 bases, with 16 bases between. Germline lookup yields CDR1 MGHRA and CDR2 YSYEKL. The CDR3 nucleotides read TGCGCCAGCAGCCTTCTCTCAGGGGGGAACACAGATACGCAGTATTTT. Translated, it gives CASSLLSGGNTDTQYF.

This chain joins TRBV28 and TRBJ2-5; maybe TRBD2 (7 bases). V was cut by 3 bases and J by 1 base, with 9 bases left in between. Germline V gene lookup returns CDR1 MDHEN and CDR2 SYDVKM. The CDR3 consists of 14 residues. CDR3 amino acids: CASSLGGAQETQYF. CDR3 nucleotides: TGTGCCAGCAGTTTGGGGGGGGCCCAAGAGACCCAGTACTTC.

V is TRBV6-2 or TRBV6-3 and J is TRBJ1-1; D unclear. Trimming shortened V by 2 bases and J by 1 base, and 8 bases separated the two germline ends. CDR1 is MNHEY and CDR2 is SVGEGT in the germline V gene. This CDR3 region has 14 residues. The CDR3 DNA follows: TGTGCCAGCAGTTACGACGGCGGGAACACTGAAGCTTTCTTT. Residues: CASSYDGGNTEAFF.

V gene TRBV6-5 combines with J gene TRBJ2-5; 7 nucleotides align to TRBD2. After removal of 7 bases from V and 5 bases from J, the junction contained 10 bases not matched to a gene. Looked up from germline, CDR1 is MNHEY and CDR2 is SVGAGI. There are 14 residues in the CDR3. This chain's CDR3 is CASTHARGTETQYF. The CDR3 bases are TGTGCCAGCACTCACGCGCGGGGGACGGAGACCCAGTACTTC.

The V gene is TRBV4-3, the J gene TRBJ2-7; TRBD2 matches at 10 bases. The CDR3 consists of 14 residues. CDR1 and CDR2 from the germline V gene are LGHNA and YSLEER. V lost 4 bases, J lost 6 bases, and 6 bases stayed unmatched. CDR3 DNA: TGCGCCAGCAGCCCAGGGCTAGCGGGGGCCGAGCAGTACTTC. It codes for CASSPGLAGAEQYF.

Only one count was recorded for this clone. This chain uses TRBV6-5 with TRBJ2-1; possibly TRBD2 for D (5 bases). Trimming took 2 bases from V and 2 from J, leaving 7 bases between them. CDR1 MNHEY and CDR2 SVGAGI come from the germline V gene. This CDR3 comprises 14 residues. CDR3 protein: CASSYRGAYNEQFF. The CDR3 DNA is TGTGCCAGCAGTTACCGGGGAGCCTACAATGAGCAGTTCTTC.

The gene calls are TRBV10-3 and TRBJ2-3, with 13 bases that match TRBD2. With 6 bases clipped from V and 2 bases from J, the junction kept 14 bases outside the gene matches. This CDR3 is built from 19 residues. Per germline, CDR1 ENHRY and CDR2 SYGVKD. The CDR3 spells CAIRKSPGLAGNDTDTQYF. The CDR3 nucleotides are TGTGCCATCAGAAAATCTCCGGGACTAGCGGGGAATGACACAGATACGCAGTATTTT.